The clone carrying this T cell receptor beta chain was recorded many times. Its target is unknown. The source of the sample is a study of blood T cells in healthy people across ages. Study-wide results and caveats: Naive T cell percentage strongly correlated with TCR beta diversity.

Total RNA was extracted at no less than 5 micrograms per sample. Primed by a sample-barcoded 5' primer and a J-beta primer mix, a second PCR proceeded for roughly 7 to 12 cycles. A template-switch adaptor containing 12 random nucleotides labeled each cDNA molecule. One entry per CDR3 protein, called by TCRdb with MiXCR from the 5' RACE reads. The sample contains about 1.7 million distinct CDR3 sequences, roughly 28% of which appear only once. This CDR3 contains 14 residues. Trimming at V came to 7 bases and at J to 3 bases, leaving 11 bases not matched to a gene. Germline V lookup: CDR1 SQVTM, CDR2 ANQGSEA.

The chain uses TRBV29-1 and TRBJ1-2; the match to TRBD1 covers 7 bases. The source is a woman in her twenties or thirties in good health. The sample comprised blood. In DNA, the CDR3 is TGCAGCGCTAACTCGGAGGGGGCGGACTATGGCTACACCTTC. Its translation: CSANSEGADYGYTF.